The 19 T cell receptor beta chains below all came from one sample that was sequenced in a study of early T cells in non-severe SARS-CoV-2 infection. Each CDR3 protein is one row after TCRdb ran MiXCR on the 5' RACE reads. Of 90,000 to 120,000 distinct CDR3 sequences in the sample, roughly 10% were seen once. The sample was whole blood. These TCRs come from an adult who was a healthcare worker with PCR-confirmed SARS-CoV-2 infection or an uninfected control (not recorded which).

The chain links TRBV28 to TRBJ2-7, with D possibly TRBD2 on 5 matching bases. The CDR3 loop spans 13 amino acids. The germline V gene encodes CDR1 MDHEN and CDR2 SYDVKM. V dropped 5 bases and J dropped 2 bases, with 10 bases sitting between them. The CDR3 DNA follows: TGTGCCAGCAGTCGGACTCTAACCTACGAGCAGTACTTC. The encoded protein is CASSRTLTYEQYF.

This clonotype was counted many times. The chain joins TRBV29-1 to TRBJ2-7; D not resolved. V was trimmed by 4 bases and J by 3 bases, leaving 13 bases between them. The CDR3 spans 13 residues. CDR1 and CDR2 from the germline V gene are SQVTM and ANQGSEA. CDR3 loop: CSVALGLNYEQYF. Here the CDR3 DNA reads TGCAGCGTTGCCCTGGGCCTTAACTACGAGCAGTACTTC.

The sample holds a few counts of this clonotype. In nucleotides, the CDR3 is TGTGCCAGCAGTACGCCCGGGGGGACGCAGTATTTT. It specifies CASSTPGGTQYF. The gene calls are TRBV6-5 and TRBJ2-3, with TRBD2 identical over 7 bases. This CDR3 spans 12 amino acids. The V gene's germline CDR1 is MNHEY and CDR2 SVGAGI. V lost 5 bases and J lost 9; bases outside the gene matches: 5.

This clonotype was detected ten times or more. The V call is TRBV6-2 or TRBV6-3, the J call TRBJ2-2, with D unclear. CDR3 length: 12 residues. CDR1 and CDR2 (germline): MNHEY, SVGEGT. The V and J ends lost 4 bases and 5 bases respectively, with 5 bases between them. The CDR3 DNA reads TGTGCCAGCAGTTTGCGAACCGGGGAGCTGTTTTTT. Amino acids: CASSLRTGELFF.

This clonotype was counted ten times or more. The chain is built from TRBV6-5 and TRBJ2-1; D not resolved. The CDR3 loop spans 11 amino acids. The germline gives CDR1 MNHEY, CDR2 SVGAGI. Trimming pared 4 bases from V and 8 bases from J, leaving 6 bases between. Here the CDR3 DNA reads TGTGCCAGCAGTTGGCACGATGAGCAGTTCTTC. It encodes CASSWHDEQFF.

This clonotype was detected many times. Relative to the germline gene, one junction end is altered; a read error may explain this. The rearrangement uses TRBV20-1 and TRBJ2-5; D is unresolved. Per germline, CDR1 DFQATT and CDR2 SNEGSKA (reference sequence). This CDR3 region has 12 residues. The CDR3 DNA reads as TGCAGTGCTAGATCCGGTCAAGAGACCCAGCACTTC. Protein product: CSARSGQETQHF.

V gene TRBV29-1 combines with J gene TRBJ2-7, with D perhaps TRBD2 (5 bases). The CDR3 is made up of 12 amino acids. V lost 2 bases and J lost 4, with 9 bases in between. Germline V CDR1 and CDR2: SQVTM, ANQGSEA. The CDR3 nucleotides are TGCAGCGTTGAACGCGGGCCTTACGAGCAGTACTTC. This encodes CSVERGPYEQYF.

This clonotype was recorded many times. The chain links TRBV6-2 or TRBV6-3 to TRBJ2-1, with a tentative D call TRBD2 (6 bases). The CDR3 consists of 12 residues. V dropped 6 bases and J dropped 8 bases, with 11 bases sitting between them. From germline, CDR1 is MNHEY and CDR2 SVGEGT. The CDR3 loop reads CASRSTSYEQFF. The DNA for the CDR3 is TGTGCCAGCAGATCAACTAGCTATGAGCAGTTCTTC.

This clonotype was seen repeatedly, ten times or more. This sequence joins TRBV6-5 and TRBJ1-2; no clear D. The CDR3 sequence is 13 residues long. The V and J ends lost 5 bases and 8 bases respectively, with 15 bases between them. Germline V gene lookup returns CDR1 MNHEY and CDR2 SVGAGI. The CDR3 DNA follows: TGTGCCAGCAGTGAAGGACGGGGAAGCGGCTACACCTTC. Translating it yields CASSEGRGSGYTF.

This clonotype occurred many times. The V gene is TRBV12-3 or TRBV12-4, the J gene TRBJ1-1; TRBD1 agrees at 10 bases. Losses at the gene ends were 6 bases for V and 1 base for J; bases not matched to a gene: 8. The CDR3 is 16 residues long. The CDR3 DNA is TGTGCCAGCAGCAATGACAGGGGGCGATGGAACACTGAAGCTTTCTTT. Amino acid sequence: CASSNDRGRWNTEAFF.

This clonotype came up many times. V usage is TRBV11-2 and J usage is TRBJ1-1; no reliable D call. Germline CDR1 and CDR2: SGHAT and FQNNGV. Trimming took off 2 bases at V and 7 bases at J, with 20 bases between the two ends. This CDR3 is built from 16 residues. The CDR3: CASSLSRMGRIVEAFF. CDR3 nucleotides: TGTGCCAGCAGCTTAAGTCGTATGGGCAGGATTGTTGAAGCTTTCTTT.

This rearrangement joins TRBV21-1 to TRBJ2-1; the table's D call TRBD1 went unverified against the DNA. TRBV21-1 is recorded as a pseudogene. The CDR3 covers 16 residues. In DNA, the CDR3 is TGTGCCAGCAGAAGAGTAACGGGACAGGGAAACGAGGAGCAGTTCTTC. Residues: CASRRVTGQGNEEQFF.

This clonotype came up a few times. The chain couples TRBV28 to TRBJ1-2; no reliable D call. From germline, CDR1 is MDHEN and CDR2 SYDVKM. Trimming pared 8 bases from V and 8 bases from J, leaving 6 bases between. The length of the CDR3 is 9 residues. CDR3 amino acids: CASGKGYTF. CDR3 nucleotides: TGTGCCAGCGGTAAGGGCTACACCTTC.

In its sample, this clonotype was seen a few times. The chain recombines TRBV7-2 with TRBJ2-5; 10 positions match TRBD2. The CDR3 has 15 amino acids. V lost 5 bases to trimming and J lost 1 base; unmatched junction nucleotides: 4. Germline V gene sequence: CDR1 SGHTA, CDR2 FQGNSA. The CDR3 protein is CASSPLAGLQETQYF. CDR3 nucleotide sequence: TGTGCCAGCAGCCCACTAGCGGGACTCCAAGAGACCCAGTACTTC.

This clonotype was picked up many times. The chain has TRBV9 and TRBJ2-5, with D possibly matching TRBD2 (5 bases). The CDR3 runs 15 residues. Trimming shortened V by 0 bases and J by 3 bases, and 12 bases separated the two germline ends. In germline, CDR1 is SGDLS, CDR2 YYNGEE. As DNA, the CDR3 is TGTGCCAGCAGCGTAGCAGGCGGACTTAAAGAGACCCAGTACTTC. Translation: CASSVAGGLKETQYF.

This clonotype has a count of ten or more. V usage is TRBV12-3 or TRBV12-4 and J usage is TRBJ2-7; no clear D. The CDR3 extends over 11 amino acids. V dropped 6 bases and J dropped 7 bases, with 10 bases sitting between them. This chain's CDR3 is CASSQRREQYF. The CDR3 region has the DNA TGTGCCAGCAGCCAAAGACGGGAGCAGTACTTC.

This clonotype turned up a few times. This CDR3 reads CASSPTGMGQPQHF. The CDR3 DNA sequence: TGTGCCAGCAGTCCTACAGGGATGGGCCAGCCCCAGCATTTT. The genes are TRBV6-5 and TRBJ1-5; D is perhaps TRBD1 (6 bases). The CDR3 has 14 amino acids. V lost 5 bases, J lost 7 bases, and 15 bases lay in between. CDR1 and CDR2 (germline): MNHEY, SVGAGI.

CDR3 region: CASRAQGPSSYGYTF. CDR3 in DNA: TGTGCCAGCAGGGCACAGGGACCCTCTAGCTATGGCTACACCTTC. V usage is TRBV2 and J usage is TRBJ1-2; D perhaps matches TRBD1 (6 bases). Germline V gives CDR1 SNHLY, CDR2 FYNNEI. V lost 6 bases and J lost 4, with 18 bases in between. The CDR3 loop spans 15 amino acids. The entire variable domain, with the rest obtained from reference TRBV2 and TRBJ1-2, is as follows: EPEVTQTPSHQVTQMGQEVILRCVPISNHLYFYWYRQILGQKVEFLVSFYNNEISEKSEIFDDQFSVERPDGSNFTLKIRSTKLEDSAMYFCASRAQGPSSYGYTFGSGTRLTVV.

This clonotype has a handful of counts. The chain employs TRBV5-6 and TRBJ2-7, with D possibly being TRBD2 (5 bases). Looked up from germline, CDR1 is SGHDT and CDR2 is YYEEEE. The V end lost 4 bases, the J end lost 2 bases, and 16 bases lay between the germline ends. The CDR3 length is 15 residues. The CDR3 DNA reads TGTGCCAGCAGCCCCTACCTCACCGGGACCTACGAGCAGTACTTC. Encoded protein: CASSPYLTGTYEQYF.